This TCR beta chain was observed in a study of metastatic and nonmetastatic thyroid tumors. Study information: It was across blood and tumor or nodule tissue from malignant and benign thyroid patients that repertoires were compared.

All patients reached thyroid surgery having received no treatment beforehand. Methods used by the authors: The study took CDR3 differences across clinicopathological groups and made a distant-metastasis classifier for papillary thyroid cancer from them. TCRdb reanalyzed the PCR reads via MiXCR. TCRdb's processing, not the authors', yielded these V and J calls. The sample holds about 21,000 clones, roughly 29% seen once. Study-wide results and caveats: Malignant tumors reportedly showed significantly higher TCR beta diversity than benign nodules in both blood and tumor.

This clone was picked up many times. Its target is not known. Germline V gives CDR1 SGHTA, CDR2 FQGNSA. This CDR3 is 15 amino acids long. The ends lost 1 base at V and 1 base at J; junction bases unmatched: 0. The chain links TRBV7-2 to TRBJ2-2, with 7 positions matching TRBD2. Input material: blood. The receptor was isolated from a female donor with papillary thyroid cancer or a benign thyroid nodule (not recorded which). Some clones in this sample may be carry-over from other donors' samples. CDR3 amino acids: CASSLGGGNTGELFF. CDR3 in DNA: TGTGCCAGCAGCTTAGGCGGGGGGAACACCGGGGAGCTGTTTTTT.